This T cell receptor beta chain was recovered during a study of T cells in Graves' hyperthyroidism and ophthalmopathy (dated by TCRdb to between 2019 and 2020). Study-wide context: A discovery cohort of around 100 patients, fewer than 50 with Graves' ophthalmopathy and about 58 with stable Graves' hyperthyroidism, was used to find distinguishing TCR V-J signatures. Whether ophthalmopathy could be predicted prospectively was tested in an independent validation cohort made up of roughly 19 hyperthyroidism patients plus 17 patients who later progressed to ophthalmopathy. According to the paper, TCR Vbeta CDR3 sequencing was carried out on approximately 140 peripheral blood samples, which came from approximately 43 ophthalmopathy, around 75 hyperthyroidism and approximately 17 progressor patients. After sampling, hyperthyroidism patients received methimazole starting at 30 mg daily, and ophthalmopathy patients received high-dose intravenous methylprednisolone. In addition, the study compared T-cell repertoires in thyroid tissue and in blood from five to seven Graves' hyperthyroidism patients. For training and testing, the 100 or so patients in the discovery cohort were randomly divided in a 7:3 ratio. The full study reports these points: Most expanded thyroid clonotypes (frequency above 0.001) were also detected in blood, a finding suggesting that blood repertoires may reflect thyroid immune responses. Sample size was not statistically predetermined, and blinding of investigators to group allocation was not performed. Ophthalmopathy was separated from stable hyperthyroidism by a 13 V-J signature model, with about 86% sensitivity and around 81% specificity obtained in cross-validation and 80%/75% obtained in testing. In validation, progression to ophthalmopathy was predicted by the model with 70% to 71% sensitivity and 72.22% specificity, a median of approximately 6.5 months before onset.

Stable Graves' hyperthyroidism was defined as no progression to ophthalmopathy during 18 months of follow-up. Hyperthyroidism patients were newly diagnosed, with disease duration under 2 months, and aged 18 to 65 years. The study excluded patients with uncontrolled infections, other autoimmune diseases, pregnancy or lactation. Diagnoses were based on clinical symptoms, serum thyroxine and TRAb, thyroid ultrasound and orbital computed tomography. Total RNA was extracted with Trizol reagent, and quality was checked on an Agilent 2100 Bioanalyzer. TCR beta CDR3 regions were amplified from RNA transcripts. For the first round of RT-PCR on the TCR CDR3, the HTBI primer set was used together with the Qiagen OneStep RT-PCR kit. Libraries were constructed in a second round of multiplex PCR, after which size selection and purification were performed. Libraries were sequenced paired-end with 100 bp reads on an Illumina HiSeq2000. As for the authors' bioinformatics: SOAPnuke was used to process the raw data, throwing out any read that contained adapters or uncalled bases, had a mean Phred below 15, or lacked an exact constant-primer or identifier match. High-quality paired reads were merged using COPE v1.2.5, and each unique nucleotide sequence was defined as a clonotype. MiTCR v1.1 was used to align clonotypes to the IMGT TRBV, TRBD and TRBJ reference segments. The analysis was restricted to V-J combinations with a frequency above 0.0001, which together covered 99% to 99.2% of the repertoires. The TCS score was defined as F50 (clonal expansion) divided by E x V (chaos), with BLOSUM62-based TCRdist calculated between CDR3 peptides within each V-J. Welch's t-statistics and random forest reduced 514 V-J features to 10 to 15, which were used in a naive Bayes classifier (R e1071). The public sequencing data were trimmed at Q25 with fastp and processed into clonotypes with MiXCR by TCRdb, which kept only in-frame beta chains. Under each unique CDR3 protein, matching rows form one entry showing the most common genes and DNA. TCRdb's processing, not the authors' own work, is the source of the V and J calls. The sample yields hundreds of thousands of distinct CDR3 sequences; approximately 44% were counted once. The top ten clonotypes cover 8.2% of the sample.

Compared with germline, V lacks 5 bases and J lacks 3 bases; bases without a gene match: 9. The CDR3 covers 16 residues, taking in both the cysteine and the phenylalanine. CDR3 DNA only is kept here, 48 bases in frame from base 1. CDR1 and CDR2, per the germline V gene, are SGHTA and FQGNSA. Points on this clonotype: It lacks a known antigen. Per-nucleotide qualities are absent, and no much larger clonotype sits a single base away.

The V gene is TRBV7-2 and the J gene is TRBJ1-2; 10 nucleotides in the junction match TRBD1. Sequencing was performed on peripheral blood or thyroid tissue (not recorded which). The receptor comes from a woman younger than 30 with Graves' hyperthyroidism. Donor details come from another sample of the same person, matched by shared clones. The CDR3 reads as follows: CASSPPAGTGDYGYTF. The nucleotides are TGTGCCAGCAGCCCACCGGCCGGGACAGGGGACTATGGCTACACCTTC.